The 8 T cell receptor beta chains below all came from one sample that was sequenced in a study of T cell responses to AZD1222 COVID-19 vaccine. The repertoire was sequenced with immunoSEQ multiplex PCR; TCRdb's copy has only in-frame clones and lacks some. The sample contains about 94,000 clones, about 90% of which appear only once. Sequencing was performed on peripheral blood, taken on day 0 of AZD1222 vaccination. The receptor set was obtained from an adult in good health.

This clone showed up just once. The rearrangement joins TRBV3-1 (or the pseudogene TRBV3-2) to TRBJ1-1; a possible D gene is TRBD1 (6 bases). The V gene lost 8 bases and the J gene lost 0 bases, with 7 bases spanning the gap. Germline assignment: CDR1 LGHDT and CDR2 YNNKEL (reference sequence). CDR3 length equals 12 residues. CDR3 DNA: TGTGCCAGCGGGGGCCTGAACACTGAAGCTTTCTTT. Protein product: CASGGLNTEAFF.

This clone has just one count. This chain connects TRBV19 to TRBJ1-2; 8 nucleotides line up with TRBD1. Germline trimming cut 9 bases from V and 1 base from J; bases unmatched to any gene: 4. This CDR3 comprises 13 residues. Per germline, CDR1 LNHDA and CDR2 SQIVND (reference sequence). CDR3 loop: CASDRGVNYGYTF. CDR3 sequence (DNA): TGTGCCAGCGACAGGGGCGTTAACTATGGCTACACCTTC.

This clone appeared once. This chain uses TRBV2 with TRBJ2-5; 12 bases align to TRBD2. With 3 bases clipped from V and 4 bases from J, the junction kept 12 bases outside the gene matches. Germline assignment: CDR1 SNHLY and CDR2 FYNNEI. This CDR3 is built from 18 residues. CDR3 DNA: TGTGCCAGCAGTGATAGGCTAGCGGGGGGGCCGAGAGGAGAGACCCAGTACTTC. As protein: CASSDRLAGGPRGETQYF. Looking up the rest from reference TRBV2 and TRBJ2-5 gives the full variable domain: EPEVTQTPSHQVTQMGQEVILRCVPISNHLYFYWYRQILGQKVEFLVSFYNNEISEKSEIFDDQFSVERPDGSNFTLKIRSTKLEDSAMYFCASSDRLAGGPRGETQYFGPGTRLLVL.

This rearrangement joins TRBV7-9 to TRBJ1-5; TRBD1 might be the D (6 bases). Germline V gene data show CDR1 as SEHNR and CDR2 as FQNEAQ (reference sequence). Deletions cut 1 base from V and 1 base from J, with 8 bases between. The CDR3 has 15 amino acids. The CDR3 protein is CASSLEGGSNQPQHF. CDR3 coding DNA: TGTGCCAGCAGCTTAGAGGGGGGCAGCAATCAGCCCCAGCATTTT.

The rearrangement uses TRBV5-8 and TRBJ1-1; possible D gene TRBD1, 6 bases. Germline V gene lookup returns CDR1 SGHTS and CDR2 YDEGEE. The ends were cut back, 5 bases at V and 2 bases at J, with 13 bases in the middle. This CDR3 is built from 14 residues. This CDR3 is CASRFRQANTEAFF. The CDR3 DNA follows: TGTGCCAGCAGGTTCCGACAGGCCAACACTGAAGCTTTCTTT.

The chain links TRBV7-9 to TRBJ2-7; 8 bases align to TRBD1. This CDR3 has 17 residues. The V segment lost 3 bases and the J segment 2 bases; nucleotides outside the gene matches: 12. Germline values: CDR1 SEHNR, CDR2 FQNEAQ (reference sequence). The CDR3 spells CASSFESWGQATYEQYF. The CDR3 DNA follows: TGTGCCAGCAGCTTCGAGTCCTGGGGACAGGCGACCTACGAGCAGTACTTC.

The V and J genes are TRBV7-2 and TRBJ1-4, with D hard to call. With 5 bases removed from V and 5 bases from J, the gap between germline ends came to 18 bases. This CDR3 region has 16 residues. Germline CDR1 SGHTA, CDR2 FQGNSA. Here the CDR3 DNA reads TGTGCCAGCAGCCATTATGCTTCACAGCCCAATGAAAAACTGTTTTTT. The encoded protein is CASSHYASQPNEKLFF.

V and J are TRBV7-8 and TRBJ1-1; perhaps TRBD1 as D (5 bases). Germline lookup yields CDR1 SGHVS and CDR2 FQNEAQ. V was shortened by 6 bases and J by 4 bases, with 15 bases between the two germline ends. The CDR3 is 14 amino acids. CDR3 bases: TGTGCCAGCAGACCAGGGAGTCTGAGCACTGAAGCTTTCTTT. Amino acid sequence: CASRPGSLSTEAFF.